The subject of this entry is one T cell receptor (beta chain). Its antigen remains unidentified. Unmatched junction bases numbered 6, after V lost 4 bases and J lost 4 bases. The germline V gene encodes CDR1 SGHTA and CDR2 FQGTGA. The CDR3 totals 15 residues. Libraries of TCR beta came from quantitative 5'-RACE with molecular barcodes. TCRdb recomputed calls from the 5' RACE reads with MiXCR, one row per CDR3 protein. This table has a few hundred thousand distinct CDR3 sequences, about a sixth appearing once. The sample originates from a study of CD8 T cells in ankylosing spondylitis. Whole-study findings and limits: Disease-linked clones reportedly showed significant enrichment in matched ankylosing spondylitis synovial fluid.

This TCR came from a male donor with ankylosing spondylitis or in good health (not recorded which). Material: blood, either unsorted or a sorted T cell fraction (not recorded which). This rearrangement joins TRBV7-3 to TRBJ2-7, with TRBD2 matching over 11 bases. CDR3 nucleotide sequence: TGTGCCAGCAGCTCCCTAGCGGGGGGCGGTTACGAGCAGTACTTC. Its translation is CASSSLAGGGYEQYF.